This paragraph reports one T cell receptor beta chain. What it binds is not known. 5'-RACE, quantitative and with molecular barcodes, yielded the TCR beta libraries. One entry per CDR3 protein, called by TCRdb with MiXCR from the 5' RACE reads. The data contain roughly 700,000 distinct CDR3 sequences, around 20% of them singletons. The data were taken from a study of CD8 T cells in ankylosing spondylitis. The CDR3 length is 13 residues. The V end lost 10 bases, the J end lost 3 bases, and 13 bases lay between the germline ends. Broader study findings: Earlier reports found some motif variants in synovial fluid and blood in reactive arthritis. Disease-linked clones were CD8+ and relatively rare in peripheral blood. There was a TCR beta motif, made of 7 to 9 highly homologous variants, that appeared characteristic of ankylosing spondylitis blood.

The sample was blood, either unsorted or a sorted T cell fraction (not recorded which). This clonotype was sampled from a male donor with ankylosing spondylitis. The rearrangement links TRBV23-1 to TRBJ1-5; D ambiguous. Being an ORF, TRBV23-1 has a function that is uncertain. CDR3: CATREAVNQPQHF. CDR3 coding DNA: TGCGCCACCCGAGAGGCCGTCAATCAGCCCCAGCATTTT.